This T cell receptor (beta chain) was sequenced for a study of T-cell memory formation after mild COVID-19. The CDR3 has 16 residues. Germline V gives CDR1 SGHDN, CDR2 FVKESK. Trimming took 4 bases from V and 8 from J, leaving 21 bases between them. TCRdb analysed the 5' RACE reads with MiXCR anew, one entry per CDR3 protein. The data hold roughly 86,000 distinct CDR3 sequences, with around 15% observed a single time. The origin of this receptor is a man aged 18-30 years who had mild COVID-19 (a few samples of this study predate the infection). Cell type and time point are not known. V gene TRBV14 combines with J gene TRBJ2-1; possibly TRBD1 for D (5 bases). The sequenced material came from PBMCs or a T cell subset sorted from them (not recorded which). CDR3 region: CASSPRGVLRDDEQFF. As DNA, the CDR3 is TGTGCCAGCAGCCCCAGAGGTGTCCTCAGGGATGATGAGCAGTTCTTC.